The 9 T cell receptor beta chains below were found in one sample sequenced in a study of blood T cell repertoires in COVID-19. Some clones are missing from TCRdb's copy, which holds only in-frame ones; the method was immunoSEQ multiplex PCR. The sample has some 70,000 clones, 81% seen once. Sequencing was done on a sample of peripheral blood. The receptors originated from a woman aged 70-85 years with acute or convalescent COVID-19.

This clone has a count of ten or more. The chain joins TRBV7-9 to TRBJ1-2; D is unresolved. CDR3 length: 14 amino acids. The germline V gene encodes CDR1 SEHNR and CDR2 FQNEAQ (reference sequence). V dropped 3 bases and J dropped 3 bases, with 11 bases sitting between them. In DNA, the CDR3 is TGTGCCAGCAGCTTGCGGGCAGCCGACTATGGCTACACCTTC. This gives the protein CASSLRAADYGYTF.

This chain links TRBV7-2 with TRBJ1-3; the D gene is possibly TRBD1 (5 bases). Germline-derived CDR1 and CDR2 are SGHTA and FQGNSA. This CDR3 has 17 residues. Trimming cost V 6 bases and J 0 bases, with 18 bases left between them. In DNA, the CDR3 is TGTGCCAGCAGTGGGGGGGGAGGGATGAGCTCTGGAAACACCATATATTTT. It specifies CASSGGGGMSSGNTIYF. Full variable domain (remainder filled in from reference TRBV7-2 and TRBJ1-3): GAGVSQSPSNKVTEKGKDVELRCDPISGHTALYWYRQSLGQGLEFLIYFQGNSAPDKSGLPSDRFSAERTGGSVSTLTIQRTQQEDSAVYLCASSGGGGMSSGNTIYFGEGSWLTVV.

The CDR3: CASSTNTGQGTDNEQFF. CDR3 bases: TGTGCCAGCAGTACCAACACGGGACAGGGGACCGACAATGAGCAGTTCTTC. The chain has TRBV2 and TRBJ2-1, with 10 bases lining up with TRBD1. V gave up 5 bases and J gave up 5 bases; unmatched junction bases: 12. Per germline, CDR1 SNHLY and CDR2 FYNNEI. CDR3 length: 17 amino acids.

V gene TRBV29-1 combines with J gene TRBJ1-4, with a possible D match to TRBD1 (5 bases). The CDR3 runs 13 residues. CDR1 and CDR2 (germline): SQVTM, ANQGSEA. Between the trimmed V and J ends, which lost 2 bases and 8 bases, there was a span of 12 bases. CDR3 region: CSVESQGGEKLFF. DNA of the CDR3: TGCAGCGTTGAAAGTCAGGGTGGCGAAAAACTGTTTTTT.

The chain employs TRBV23-1 and TRBJ1-2; 8 bases are shared with TRBD1. TRBV23-1 carries the ORF label, with uncertain function. CDR3 length: 15 amino acids. J lost 2 bases, V lost 3 bases, and 5 bases had no gene match. CDR3 sequence (DNA): TGCGCCAGCAGTCACCAGACAGGGGAAAACTATGGCTACACCTTC. Translation: CASSHQTGENYGYTF.

The chain joins TRBV7-9 to TRBJ2-7; 14 bases agree with TRBD2. CDR3 length: 16 amino acids. The trim removed 4 bases at V and 5 bases at J, leaving 7 bases unmatched. Looked up from germline, CDR1 is SEHNR and CDR2 is FQNEAQ (reference sequence). The CDR3 DNA reads TGTGCCAGCAGCTCCGGGACTAGCGGGAGTATCAACGAGCAGTACTTC. It translates to CASSSGTSGSINEQYF.

The V gene is TRBV29-1, the J gene TRBJ2-5, with a tentative D call TRBD2 (5 bases). Trimming stripped 3 bases from V and 2 bases from J, with 10 bases between. This CDR3 contains 13 residues. CDR1 is SQVTM and CDR2 is ANQGSEA in the germline V gene. Written as DNA, the CDR3 is TGCAGCGTTGACATTGCGGGTCAAGAGACCCAGTACTTC. It codes for CSVDIAGQETQYF.

J is TRBJ1-1 and V is TRBV6-2 or TRBV6-3, with 7 nucleotides matching TRBD1. CDR1 is MNHEY, CDR2 SVGEGT, per germline. The V gene end was trimmed by 2 bases and the J gene end by 11 bases; junction bases not matched to a gene: 11. The CDR3 consists of 14 residues. The CDR3 loop is CASSYPRGTTAAFF. CDR3 DNA sequence: TGTGCCAGCAGTTACCCCAGGGGGACAACGGCTGCTTTCTTT.

The chain has TRBV30 and TRBJ1-1, with 9 bases fitting TRBD1. J lost 1 base, V lost 0 bases, and 0 bases had no gene match. Germline V gene sequence: CDR1 GTSNPN, CDR2 SVGIG (reference sequence). CDR3 length: 14 residues. The DNA for the CDR3 is TGTGCCTGGAGTGTGGGACAGGGGAACACTGAAGCTTTCTTT. Translated, it gives CAWSVGQGNTEAFF. The whole variable domain, remainder taken from reference TRBV30 and TRBJ1-1, is SQTIHQWPATLVQPVGSPLSLECTVEGTSNPNLYWYRQAAGRGLQLLFYSVGIGQISSEVPQNLSASRPQDRQFILSSKKLLLSDSGFYLCAWSVGQGNTEAFFGQGTRLTVV.